A single sample is the source of the 14 T cell receptor beta chains below, sequenced in a study of T cells in Graves' hyperthyroidism and ophthalmopathy (dated by TCRdb to between 2019 and 2020). Library preparation employed multiplex PCR. Data came from an Illumina HiSeq 2000. The TCR beta CDR3 regions were amplified from RNA transcripts. For the first round of RT-PCR on the TCR CDR3, the HTBI primer set was used together with the Qiagen OneStep RT-PCR kit. The public reads were reprocessed in TCRdb via fastp at Q25 and MiXCR, keeping in-frame beta chains. Every CDR3 protein is listed once, alongside the most common genes and DNA of its rows. Here the sample has fewer than 250,000 distinct CDR3 sequences; 16% occur a single time. About 30% of the sample lies in the top ten. Material: blood. These receptors originate from a woman aged 18-29 years with Graves' ophthalmopathy.

There are many counts of this clonotype. V gene TRBV20-1 combines with J gene TRBJ1-2; D uncertain. Trimming removed 4 bases from V and 7 bases from J, with 10 bases in between. This CDR3 comprises 11 residues. The germline V gene has CDR1 DFQATT and CDR2 SNEGSKA (reference sequence). For the CDR3, the DNA is TGCAGTGCTATTAGAGGGAGTGGCTACACCTTC. Translating gives CSAIRGSGYTF.

V usage is TRBV18 and J usage is TRBJ2-3, with 11 bases fitting TRBD1. The CDR3 contains 15 residues. V shed 3 bases and J 2 bases; nucleotides not matched to a gene: 1. Per germline, CDR1 KGHSH and CDR2 LQKENI. The CDR3, as DNA: TGTGCCAGCTCACCGGACAGGGGGCACACAGATACGCAGTATTTT. Protein sequence: CASSPDRGHTDTQYF. Full variable domain (remainder filled in from reference TRBV18 and TRBJ2-3): NAGVMQNPRHLVRRRGQEARLRCSPMKGHSHVYWYRQLPEEGLKFMVYLQKENIIDESGMPKERFSAEFPKEGPSILRIQQVVRGDSAAYFCASSPDRGHTDTQYFGPGTRLTVL.

This clonotype was seen at least ten times. The V call is TRBV7-2, the J call TRBJ2-7; 9 bases map to TRBD2. In germline, CDR1 is SGHTA, CDR2 FQGNSA. V was clipped by 3 bases and J by 5 bases; unmatched bases: 11. The CDR3 runs to 16 residues. DNA for the CDR3: TGTGCCAGCAGCTTGGACTTAGCGGGAGTATACAACGAGCAGTACTTC. Translating it yields CASSLDLAGVYNEQYF. The entire variable domain, with the rest obtained from reference TRBV7-2 and TRBJ2-7, is as follows: GAGVSQSPSNKVTEKGKDVELRCDPISGHTALYWYRQSLGQGLEFLIYFQGNSAPDKSGLPSDRFSAERTGGSVSTLTIQRTQQEDSAVYLCASSLDLAGVYNEQYFGPGTRLTVT.

This clonotype was detected ten times or more. J is TRBJ2-7 and V is TRBV6-2 or TRBV6-3; 11 positions match TRBD2. This CDR3 comprises 15 residues. Germline V CDR1 and CDR2: MNHEY, SVGEGT. Losses at the gene ends were 5 bases for V and 2 bases for J; bases not matched to a gene: 5. CDR3 loop: CASSTGLAGTYEQYF. The CDR3 region has the DNA TGTGCCAGCAGTACCGGACTAGCGGGCACCTACGAGCAGTACTTC.

This clonotype was observed at least ten times. V usage is TRBV24-1 and J usage is TRBJ2-2; TRBD2 aligns across 10 bases. CDR1 is KGHDR and CDR2 is SFDVKD in the germline V gene. J lost 3 bases, V lost 3 bases, and 3 bases had no gene match. CDR3 size: 16 residues. CDR3 amino acids: CATSDPAGGDTGELFF. In DNA form, the CDR3 reads TGTGCCACCAGTGATCCAGCGGGAGGGGACACCGGGGAGCTGTTTTTT.

V and J are TRBV7-9 and TRBJ1-3; no clear D. This CDR3 region has 14 residues. The germline V gene has CDR1 SEHNR and CDR2 FQNEAQ (reference sequence). V gave up 8 bases and J gave up 4 bases, with 15 bases separating them. The CDR3 is CASAPSAAGNTIYF. CDR3 sequence (DNA): TGTGCCAGCGCGCCTTCGGCAGCGGGAAACACCATATATTTT. Full variable domain (remainder filled in from reference TRBV7-9 and TRBJ1-3): DTGVSQNPRHKITKRGQNVTFRCDPISEHNRLYWYRQTLGQGPEFLTYFQNEAQLEKSRLLSDRFSAERPKGSFSTLEIQRTEQGDSAMYLCASAPSAAGNTIYFGEGSWLTVV.

J is TRBJ1-6 and V is TRBV6-1, with D hard to call. Trimming cost V 7 bases and J 6 bases, with 16 bases left between them. This CDR3 region has 15 residues. Germline CDR1 is MNHNS and CDR2 is SASEGT. CDR3 nucleotides: TGTGCCAGCAATCCACGGCGGTCGATTAATTCACCCCTCCACTTT. It encodes CASNPRRSINSPLHF.

This chain connects TRBV6-2 or TRBV6-3 to TRBJ1-1, with D tentatively TRBD1 (6 bases). The CDR3 is 13 residues long. CDR1 is MNHEY and CDR2 is SVGEGT in the germline V gene. V dropped 6 bases and J dropped 1 base, with 9 bases sitting between them. This CDR3 is CASRRDKNTEAFF. The CDR3 nucleotides read TGTGCCAGCAGAAGGGACAAGAACACTGAAGCTTTCTTT.

This chain links TRBV30 with TRBJ1-1, with 7 bases aligning to TRBD1. Germline CDR1 and CDR2: GTSNPN and SVGIG (reference sequence). The ends lost 3 bases at V and 4 bases at J; junction bases unmatched: 11. The CDR3 contains 15 residues. Here the CDR3 reads CAWSGGRQGGTEAFF. In DNA form, the CDR3 reads TGTGCCTGGAGCGGGGGGAGACAGGGAGGCACTGAAGCTTTCTTT.

This clonotype was seen repeatedly, ten times or more. The chain couples TRBV4-1 to TRBJ1-2; D is possibly TRBD1 (5 bases). V was clipped by 1 base and J by 7 bases, with 16 bases between them. The CDR3 covers 15 residues. The germline CDR1 and CDR2 sequences are MGHRA and YSYEKL. The CDR3 bases are TGCGCCAGCAGCCAAGTGGGGGGAGGAGGGCCTGGCTACACCTTC. This gives the protein CASSQVGGGGPGYTF.

This clonotype was recorded at least ten times. The chain has TRBV4-1 and TRBJ1-5; D remains ambiguous. The CDR3 loop spans 15 amino acids. Between the trimmed V and J ends, which lost 0 bases and 7 bases, there was a span of 13 bases. In germline, CDR1 is MGHRA, CDR2 YSYEKL. CDR3 DNA: TGCGCCAGCAGCCAAGATCAGGATCGAAACCAGCCCCAGCATTTT. It specifies CASSQDQDRNQPQHF.

This clonotype was observed a few times. The gene calls are TRBV28 and TRBJ1-1; 10 bases map to TRBD1. J gave up 2 bases and V 4 bases, and 7 bases lay outside the gene matches. This CDR3 is 16 amino acids long. Germline V gives CDR1 MDHEN, CDR2 SYDVKM. The CDR3 is CASSSLGTGVNTEAFF. CDR3 bases: TGTGCCAGCAGTTCTCTCGGGACAGGGGTCAACACTGAAGCTTTCTTT.

The genes are TRBV4-3 and TRBJ2-7; TRBD2 aligns across 9 bases. This CDR3 has 15 residues. The germline V gene encodes CDR1 LGHNA and CDR2 YSLEER. Unmatched junction bases numbered 4, after V lost 0 bases and J lost 4 bases. CDR3 region: CASSQEREGLYEQYF. CDR3 bases: TGCGCCAGCAGCCAAGAGCGGGAGGGCCTTTACGAGCAGTACTTC.

This clonotype was recorded at least ten times. The V and J genes are TRBV6-2 or TRBV6-3 and TRBJ1-1; tentatively, D is TRBD1 (6 bases). Germline V gene sequence: CDR1 MNHEY, CDR2 SVGEGT. The CDR3 covers 17 residues. Trimming removed 6 bases from V and 4 bases from J, with 24 bases in between. CDR3 amino acids: CASRTTALGHLATEAFF. The CDR3 region has the DNA TGTGCCAGCAGAACAACCGCCTTGGGACACCTGGCCACTGAAGCTTTCTTT.